The clone carrying this TCR beta chain occurred a few times. Its antigen remains unidentified. CDR3 length equals 15 residues. Germline CDR1 is MGHDK and CDR2 is SYGVNS. V shed 3 bases and J 7 bases; nucleotides not matched to a gene: 7. This sample stems from a study of CD8 T cells in ankylosing spondylitis. General study findings and limits: A motif of roughly eight highly homologous TCR beta variants was seen as apparently characteristic of ankylosing spondylitis blood. A CD8+ phenotype characterized the disease-linked clones, which were relatively rare in peripheral blood.

A single record per CDR3 protein comes from TCRdb applying MiXCR to the 5' RACE reads. The repertoire holds about 480,000 distinct CDR3 sequences, with 17% as singletons. This TCR derives from a male donor with ankylosing spondylitis. Sequencing was performed on blood, either unsorted or a sorted T cell fraction (not recorded which). This chain connects TRBV25-1 to TRBJ2-7; 12 nucleotides line up with TRBD2. DNA of the CDR3: TGTGCCAGCAGTGATCCGACTAGCGGGAGTAATGAGCAGTACTTC. It translates to CASSDPTSGSNEQYF.